The rows below give T cell receptor beta chains drawn from one sample of a study of PD-1 blockade in classical Hodgkin lymphoma. Only in-frame clones appear in the TCRdb table, and some are missing; sequencing was by immunoSEQ multiplex PCR. The sample gives fewer than 13,000 clones, 85% to 90% of which show up once; 15% is in the top ten. Source material: CD8+ T cells from blood. These receptor sequences come from a human donor with classical Hodgkin lymphoma. Both conserved end residues are part of each CDR3. D genes are given only for firm matches. Clone size appears in some rows only: once, few, many, or a class for an expanded clone.

d_call j_call v_call clone_size cdr3_aa cdr3_nt
. TRBJ1-1 TRBV4-1 few CASSQERVAEAFF TGCGCCAGCAGCCAAGAGAGGGTCGCAGAAGCTTTCTTT
. TRBJ2-3 TRBV7-2 . CASSLVIWDPWSTDTQYF TGTGCCAGCAGCTTAGTAATATGGGACCCTTGGAGCACAGATACGCAGTATTTT
TRBD2 TRBJ2-5 TRBV6-1 . CASSSESGGAETQYF TGTGCCAGCAGTTCCGAGAGCGGGGGGGCCGAGACCCAGTACTTC
. TRBJ2-7 TRBV27 . CASSYGGARNEQYF TGTGCCAGCAGTTATGGGGGCGCGAGAAACGAGCAGTACTTC
TRBD1 TRBJ1-1 TRBV5-6 once CASSTGQGGAEAFF TGTGCCAGCAGCACTGGACAGGGAGGAGCTGAAGCTTTCTTT
. TRBJ2-7 TRBV4-1 . CASSRGYRGGEQLYEQYF TGCGCCAGCAGCCGGGGATACAGGGGGGGAGAACAGCTCTACGAGCAGTACTTC
TRBD1 TRBJ2-5 TRBV7-3 . CASSPGTGIFETQYF TGTGCCAGCAGCCCCGGGACAGGGATTTTCGAGACCCAGTACTTC
. TRBJ1-1 TRBV19 . CASSIDRSNTEAFF TGTGCCAGTAGTATCGACAGGTCGAACACTGAAGCTTTCTTT
. TRBJ1-1 TRBV29-1 . CSATWGGTEAFF TGCAGCGCCACGTGGGGTGGCACTGAAGCTTTCTTT
TRBD1 TRBJ2-7 TRBV28 . CASSLPATGESRYEQYF TGTGCCAGCAGTTTACCTGCCACAGGGGAATCCCGCTACGAGCAGTACTTC
TRBD1 TRBJ2-5 TRBV7-9 . CASSFTGTGQETQYF TGTGCCAGCAGCTTCACCGGGACAGGGCAAGAGACCCAGTACTTC
. TRBJ2-7 TRBV14 . CASSQMGVSYEQYF TGTGCCAGCAGCCAGATGGGGGTATCCTACGAGCAGTACTTC
TRBD1 TRBJ2-1 TRBV23-1 once CASTQPGGISYNEQFF TGCGCCAGCACCCAGCCAGGGGGCATCTCCTACAATGAGCAGTTCTTC
. TRBJ2-7 TRBV25-1 . CASSESDQSYEQYF TGTGCCAGCAGTGAATCGGACCAGAGCTACGAGCAGTACTTC
TRBD1 TRBJ2-7 TRBV6-1 . CASSEGQGGYEQYF TGTGCCAGCAGTGAGGGACAGGGGGGCTACGAGCAGTACTTC
. TRBJ1-5 TRBV6-1 . CASRTDRYSNQPQHF TGTGCCAGCAGGACGGACAGATATAGCAATCAGCCCCAGCATTTT
TRBD2 TRBJ2-3 TRBV9 medium-sized CASSVAGGPGVGSDTQYF TGTGCCAGCAGCGTAGCGGGGGGGCCAGGTGTCGGGTCAGATACGCAGTATTTT
. TRBJ1-2 TRBV9 . CASSPQMTNNYGYTF TGTGCCAGCAGCCCCCAGATGACAAATAACTATGGCTACACCTTC
. TRBJ1-5 TRBV19 . CASSIDSRSPIQPQHF TGTGCCAGTAGTATAGACAGCAGGAGCCCCATTCAGCCCCAGCATTTT
. TRBJ2-2 TRBV18 . CASSPPDYPTGELFF TGTGCCAGCTCACCCCCCGACTATCCCACCGGGGAGCTGTTTTTT
. TRBJ1-6 TRBV4-1 . CASSQVEQRQGSPLHF TGCGCCAGCAGCCAAGTTGAACAGCGGCAGGGTTCACCCCTCCACTTT
. TRBJ2-7 TRBV9 . CASSVGGVWNYEQYF TGTGCCAGCAGCGTAGGCGGGGTCTGGAACTACGAGCAGTACTTC
. TRBJ2-1 TRBV6-1 . CASSEPEGWVSYNEQFF TGTGCCAGCAGTGAACCTGAGGGATGGGTGTCCTACAATGAGCAGTTCTTC
. TRBJ2-7 TRBV14 . CASSPGGWGWEQYF TGTGCCAGCAGCCCAGGGGGGTGGGGTTGGGAGCAGTACTTC
. TRBJ2-1 TRBV6-5 . CASSYGQYNEQFF TGTGCCAGCAGTTACGGGCAGTACAATGAGCAGTTCTTC
. TRBJ2-1 TRBV7-9 . CASSSRRDSNEQFF TGTGCCAGCAGCTCCCGCCGGGACTCCAATGAGCAGTTCTTC
TRBD2 TRBJ2-2 TRBV11-2 . CASSLFIGGYFTGELFF TGTGCCAGCAGCTTATTCATCGGGGGGTATTTCACCGGGGAGCTGTTTTTT
TRBD1 TRBJ1-1 TRBV10-2 . CASSALLEGTGNTEAFF TGCGCCAGCAGTGCTCTTCTTGAAGGGACAGGGAACACTGAAGCTTTCTTT
. TRBJ2-7 TRBV4-3 . CASSQDGVASHEQYF TGCGCCAGCAGCCAAGATGGCGTAGCGAGCCACGAGCAGTACTTC
. TRBJ2-7 TRBV10-1 few CASSDGTYPQYF TGCGCCAGCAGTGATGGCACCTACCCACAGTACTTC
. TRBJ1-5 TRBV12-5 few CATPPWQAQPPQHF TGTGCTACACCCCCCTGGCAGGCCCAGCCGCCCCAGCATTTT
. TRBJ1-1 TRBV6-5 . CASSHQVFGTEAFF TGTGCCAGCAGCCACCAGGTGTTTGGCACTGAAGCTTTCTTT
. TRBJ1-4 TRBV4-2 . CASSQVGLLGLQEVINEKLFF TGTGCCAGCAGCCAAGTTGGGCTTCTGGGTTTACAGGAGGTGATTAATGAAAAACTGTTTTTT
TRBD1 TRBJ2-3 TRBV5-3 . CARSRTGRGTDTQYF TGTGCCAGAAGCAGGACAGGGCGCGGCACAGATACGCAGTATTTT
. TRBJ2-7 TRBV27 . CASSGSRRFYEQYF TGTGCCAGCAGTGGATCCAGGAGATTCTACGAGCAGTACTTC
TRBD2 TRBJ2-2 TRBV9 . CASSPSRFSGVGELFF TGTGCCAGCAGCCCCAGCCGGTTTAGCGGGGTCGGGGAGCTGTTTTTT
. TRBJ2-1 TRBV7-9 once CASSGGSAPNPFF TGTGCCAGCAGCGGGGGGTCGGCCCCGAATCCGTTCTTC
TRBD2 TRBJ2-3 TRBV7-8 . CASSFIGGGAAINTQYF TGTGCCAGCAGCTTCATCGGCGGGGGGGCCGCCATAAATACGCAGTATTTT
. TRBJ2-3 TRBV4-3 . CASSQDSGYTDTQYF TGCGCCAGCAGCCAAGATTCAGGCTACACAGATACGCAGTATTTT
TRBD1 TRBJ2-1 TRBV13 . CASSPKTGVSYNEQFF TGTGCCAGCAGCCCGAAGACAGGGGTCTCCTACAATGAGCAGTTCTTC
. TRBJ2-2 TRBV27 . CASSLFIWWEGDNTGELFF TGTGCCAGCAGTTTATTCATTTGGTGGGAAGGGGACAACACCGGGGAGCTGTTTTTT
. TRBJ2-1 TRBV9 . CASSPTQGIAFYNEQFF TGTGCCAGCAGCCCGACACAGGGAATTGCTTTCTACAATGAGCAGTTCTTC
. TRBJ2-1 TRBV27 . CASSYTGSNEQFF TGTGCCAGCAGCTATACAGGTTCAAATGAGCAGTTCTTC
TRBD1 TRBJ1-2 TRBV28 . CASNWDSEYNYGYTF TGTGCCAGCAACTGGGACAGTGAATATAACTATGGCTACACCTTC
TRBD1 TRBJ2-7 TRBV6-5 once CASAKGTGPYEQYF TGTGCCAGCGCCAAAGGGACAGGCCCCTACGAGCAGTACTTC
TRBD1 TRBJ1-6 TRBV27 . CASSPGTDYSPLHF TGTGCCAGCAGTCCCGGGACAGATTATTCACCCCTCCACTTT
TRBD1 TRBJ1-1 TRBV7-6 . CASSYGTGGLGTEAFF TGTGCCAGCAGCTATGGGACAGGGGGCTTGGGCACTGAAGCTTTCTTT
. TRBJ2-2 TRBV6-6 . CASEGGELFF TGTGCCAGCGAGGGCGGGGAGCTGTTTTTT
. TRBJ2-2 TRBV7-6 . CASSHTGLATGELFF TGTGCCAGCAGCCACACAGGGTTGGCCACCGGGGAGCTGTTTTTT
TRBD1 TRBJ2-6 TRBV19 . CASKRQGKLSGANVLTF TGTGCCAGTAAACGACAGGGCAAACTCTCTGGGGCCAACGTCCTGACTTTC
. TRBJ2-3 TRBV7-6 . CASSLGVTQYF TGTGCCAGCAGCTTAGGGGTTACGCAGTATTTT
TRBD1 TRBJ2-7 TRBV5-6 . CASSPHPWGRQGFWEQYF TGTGCCAGCAGCCCCCACCCCTGGGGAAGACAGGGGTTTTGGGAGCAGTACTTC
TRBD2 TRBJ2-7 TRBV5-4 . CASSLGQRGGLYEQYF TGTGCCAGCAGCTTGGGACAGCGGGGGGGCCTCTACGAGCAGTACTTC
. TRBJ1-1 TRBV7-6 . CASSLASGATEAFF TGTGCCAGCAGCTTAGCTTCGGGGGCCACTGAAGCTTTCTTT
TRBD2 TRBJ2-1 TRBV4-3 . CASSQGSSGGPYNEQFF TGCGCCAGCAGCCAAGGCAGTAGCGGGGGACCCTACAATGAGCAGTTCTTC
. TRBJ2-3 TRBV12-5 . CASGRPPGLGTQYF TGTGCTAGTGGACGCCCTCCAGGGCTGGGTACGCAGTATTTT
. TRBJ1-1 TRBV29-1 . CSVEDARERTEAFF TGCAGCGTTGAAGATGCCAGGGAGAGGACTGAAGCTTTCTTT